The rows below give T cell receptor beta chains drawn from one sample of a study of siplizumab effects on memory and regulatory T cells. Profiling relied on immunoSEQ multiplex PCR, and the TCRdb table lists in-frame clones only, not all of them. The sample contains more than 85,000 clones, 90% to 95% of which appear only once. What was sequenced was CD4+ T cells sorted from blood. These receptors originate from a human donor in good health. Both conserved end residues are part of each CDR3. D genes are given only for firm matches. Some rows mark clone size as missing; the rest say once, few, many or name a class of expanded clone.

j_call: TRBJ2-5
clone_size: .
v_call: TRBV11-3
d_call: .
cdr3_nt: TGTGCCAGCAGCCTAGACACAAAAGAGACCCAGTACTTC
cdr3_aa: CASSLDTKETQYF

j_call: TRBJ2-7
clone_size: .
v_call: TRBV7-2
d_call: .
cdr3_nt: TGTGCCAGCAGCAGAGCCCCCCCGGGACTTATCTCCTACGAGCAGTACTTC
cdr3_aa: CASSRAPPGLISYEQYF

j_call: TRBJ1-3
clone_size: .
v_call: TRBV14
d_call: .
cdr3_nt: TGTGCCAGCAGCCAAGATCTGCTCAGCCTCTCTGGAAACACCATATATTTT
cdr3_aa: CASSQDLLSLSGNTIYF

j_call: TRBJ2-3
clone_size: .
v_call: TRBV11-3
d_call: TRBD1
cdr3_nt: TGTGCCAGCAGCTCTACCCGTCCTACACAGGGGTCAGATACGCAGTATTTT
cdr3_aa: CASSSTRPTQGSDTQYF

j_call: TRBJ2-1
clone_size: .
v_call: TRBV9
d_call: TRBD2
cdr3_nt: TGTGCCAGCAGCGTAGTTAGCGGGAGGGCCGAGGTTGAGCAGTTCTTC
cdr3_aa: CASSVVSGRAEVEQFF

j_call: TRBJ1-6
clone_size: once
v_call: TRBV19
d_call: .
cdr3_nt: TGTGCCAGTAGTATACCAGGGAATTCACCCCTCCACTTT
cdr3_aa: CASSIPGNSPLHF

j_call: TRBJ2-1
clone_size: .
v_call: TRBV7-2
d_call: TRBD2
cdr3_nt: TGTGCCAGCAGTCGACTAGCGGCCAAGAACAATGAGCAGTTCTTC
cdr3_aa: CASSRLAAKNNEQFF

j_call: TRBJ1-2
clone_size: .
v_call: TRBV5-1
d_call: TRBD1
cdr3_nt: TGCGCCAGCAGCCCGGGGACAGCCCCTACCTATGGCTACACCTTC
cdr3_aa: CASSPGTAPTYGYTF

j_call: TRBJ2-5
clone_size: .
v_call: TRBV5-1
d_call: .
cdr3_nt: TGCGCCAGCAGCTACCCGAATAGGTCGCTGGAGTTATACCAAGAGACCCAGTACTTC
cdr3_aa: CASSYPNRSLELYQETQYF

j_call: TRBJ2-3
clone_size: .
v_call: TRBV10-3
d_call: TRBD2
cdr3_nt: TGTGCCATAGCGGGGGTGCAGGGAGATACGCAGTATTTT
cdr3_aa: CAIAGVQGDTQYF